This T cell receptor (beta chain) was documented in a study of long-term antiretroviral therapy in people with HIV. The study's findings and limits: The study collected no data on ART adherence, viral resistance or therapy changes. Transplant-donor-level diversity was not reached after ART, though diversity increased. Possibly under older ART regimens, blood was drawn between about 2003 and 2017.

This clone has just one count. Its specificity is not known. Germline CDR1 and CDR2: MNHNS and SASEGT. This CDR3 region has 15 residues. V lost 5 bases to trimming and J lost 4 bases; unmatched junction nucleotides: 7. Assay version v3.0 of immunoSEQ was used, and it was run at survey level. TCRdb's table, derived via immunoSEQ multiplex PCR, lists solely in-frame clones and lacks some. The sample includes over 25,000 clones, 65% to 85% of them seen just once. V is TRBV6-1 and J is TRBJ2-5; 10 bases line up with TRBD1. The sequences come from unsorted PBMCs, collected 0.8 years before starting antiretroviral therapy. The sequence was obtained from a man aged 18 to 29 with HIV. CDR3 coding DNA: TGTGCCAGCAGTCCCCTTCGGACAGGGGGAGAGACCCAGTACTTC. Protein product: CASSPLRTGGETQYF.